The T cell receptor beta chain under discussion was sequenced for a study of blood T cell repertoires in COVID-19 (dated by TCRdb to the early 2020s). Notes on the research overall: The collaborator samples originated in the United States, Italy and Spain and spanned the acute and convalescent phases of COVID-19. The material from the prospective study consisted of cDNA or gDNA derived from T cells, B-cell-depleted T cells, or PBMCs. Samples were obtained from the ongoing ImmuneRACE study (first 160 participants) and from approximately 1,200 subjects provided by 6 global collaborators. Deeply sampled blood TCRbeta repertoires from subjects exposed to, actively infected with, or recovered from COVID-19 were included in the dataset. The repertoires were released in a freely available public database intended as a resource for research on the immune response to SARS-CoV-2. HLA class I and class II types, where available, came from metadata supplied by the sample provider rather than from assay-based typing. The sample metadata nearly always contained a de-identified subject ID, COVID-19 status, age in years and sex. Overall results and qualifications from the work: The quantity of clinical and demographic metadata differed by source and by participant and was supplied without curation.

Trimming removed 0 bases from V and 0 bases from J, leaving 8 bases between the germline ends. CDR1 and CDR2 were assigned from the germline V gene as MNHEY and SVGAGI. The CDR3 goes from the cysteine to the phenylalanine over 15 residues. The only DNA kept is the CDR3, 45 bases in frame from the first base. TCRbeta CDR3 regions were amplified from genomic DNA by means of the immunoSEQ Assay, a bias-controlled multiplex PCR. The authors processed their data as follows. The number of nucleated cells in each sample was estimated by amplification of reference gene primers within the assay. To quantify the absolute abundance of each unique TCRbeta CDR3 rearrangement, sequence reads were collapsed and filtered. For each sample, productive Simpson clonality was calculated as the square root of Simpson's diversity index across productive rearrangements. Imported from immuneACCESS, the table was reduced by TCRdb to in-frame sequences with V and J called. These copies leave out some clones; in studies compared against another copy, an unresolved V gene accounts for under half, and the cause of the remainder is not known. Clone size and the V and J calls come from that table; the DNA yielded D and trimming. The sample has tens of thousands of clones on record, approximately 90% of them singletons. The ten largest clones represent under 6.5% of the sample.

Worth noting for this clone: Its antigen specificity is not known. Base qualities are not provided; no much larger clone lies one nucleotide away.

Whole blood was collected in K2EDTA tubes by collaborating institutions according to the institutions' own protocols. For TCRbeta analysis, collaborators shipped samples as frozen whole blood, isolated PBMCs, or DNA extracted from either of those sample types. The sample taken for sequencing was peripheral blood. This TCR was sampled from a man in his 70s with acute or convalescent COVID-19. The receptor chain draws on TRBV6-5 and TRBJ1-1; no confident D gene assignment can be made. The DNA reads TGTGCCAGCAGTTACTCGCGGCTGCTGAACACTGAAGCTTTCTTT. This sequence encodes CASSYSRLLNTEAFF.